One sample yielded the 8 T cell receptor beta chains listed below, sequenced in a study of immune evolution from preneoplasia to lung adenocarcinoma. Repertoires were generated with immunoSEQ multiplex PCR, while TCRdb's copy carries only in-frame clones and drops some. The sample shows roughly 2,200 clones, over 75% of them seen only once. The source material was FFPE adjacent normal lung tissue. These receptors all stem from a person aged 55-79 years with lung adenocarcinoma.

This clone appeared a few times. The V gene is TRBV2, the J gene TRBJ1-1, with D possibly matching TRBD1 (5 bases). V lost 9 bases and J 3 bases, leaving 14 bases between the germline ends. The CDR3 runs 13 residues. Germline V lookup: CDR1 SNHLY, CDR2 FYNNEI. DNA of the CDR3: TGTGCCAGTGAAGGGGAATCACACACTGAAGCTTTCTTT. This translates into CASEGESHTEAFF. The full variable domain, its missing parts supplied by reference TRBV2 and TRBJ1-1, is EPEVTQTPSHQVTQMGQEVILRCVPISNHLYFYWYRQILGQKVEFLVSFYNNEISEKSEIFDDQFSVERPDGSNFTLKIRSTKLEDSAMYFCASEGESHTEAFFGQGTRLTVV.

V gene TRBV4-2 combines with J gene TRBJ1-2; 12 nucleotides line up with TRBD1. Germline V CDR1 and CDR2: LGHNA, YNFKEQ. J was trimmed by 7 bases and V by 3 bases; bases with no gene match: 9. The CDR3 has 16 residues. The CDR3 DNA reads as TGTGCCAGCAGCCAGGCCGGGACAGGGGGCTCCGGTGGCTACACCTTC. Its translation: CASSQAGTGGSGGYTF.

The J gene is TRBJ1-5, the V gene TRBV6-6, with unresolved D. The CDR3 spans 14 residues. CDR1 and CDR2 (germline): MNHNY, SVGAGI (reference sequence). Trimming pared 2 bases from V and 1 base from J, leaving 6 bases between. The CDR3 nucleotides are TGTGCCAGCAGTTACGGGAACAGCAATCAGCCCCAGCATTTT. Its protein product is CASSYGNSNQPQHF.

In its sample, this clone was seen once. The V gene is TRBV11-3, the J gene TRBJ2-3; D tentatively fits TRBD1 or TRBD2 (5 bases each). The germline V gene has CDR1 SGHNT and CDR2 YENEEA. The length of the CDR3 is 15 residues. With 0 bases removed from V and 2 bases from J, the gap between germline ends came to 9 bases. The CDR3 nucleotides are TGTGCCAGCAGCTTAGATCAGGGAGTCACAGATACGCAGTATTTT. The encoded protein is CASSLDQGVTDTQYF.

V and J are TRBV6-1 and TRBJ2-7; TRBD1 or TRBD2 may be the D gene (5 bases each). This CDR3 spans 13 amino acids. The V end lost 4 bases, the J end lost 2 bases, and 9 bases lay between the germline ends. Germline CDR1 and CDR2: MNHNS and SASEGT. This CDR3 reads CASSGDGTYEQYF. The DNA for the CDR3 is TGTGCCAGCAGTGGGGACGGAACCTACGAGCAGTACTTC.

In its sample, this clone was seen once. DNA for the CDR3: TGTGCCAGCTCACCCAGATTAGCGACTAATGAAAAACTGTTTTTT. Amino acid sequence: CASSPRLATNEKLFF. J is TRBJ1-4 and V is TRBV18; no clear D gene. Per the germline V gene, CDR1 is KGHSH and CDR2 is LQKENI. The V gene lost 3 bases and the J gene lost 2 bases, with 10 bases spanning the gap. The CDR3 is made up of 15 amino acids.

The chain combines TRBV27 with TRBJ2-7; possibly TRBD1 for D (6 bases). CDR1 is MNHEY and CDR2 is SMNVEV in the germline V gene (reference sequence). The CDR3 runs 18 residues. The V gene lost 6 bases and the J gene lost 0 bases, with 24 bases spanning the gap. The CDR3 reads CASRPSQTGRLLSYEQYF. The CDR3 DNA reads as TGTGCCAGCAGGCCTTCCCAGACAGGCAGATTACTCTCCTACGAGCAGTACTTC.

The chain's CDR3 is CASIRTGGRTEAFF. CDR3 coding DNA: TGTGCCAGCATACGGACAGGGGGCCGTACTGAAGCTTTCTTT. This chain connects TRBV18 to TRBJ1-1, with 11 nucleotides matching TRBD1. V trimming: 8 bases; J trimming: 5 bases; junction bases outside the gene matches: 7. Per germline, CDR1 KGHSH and CDR2 LQKENI. This CDR3 region has 14 residues.